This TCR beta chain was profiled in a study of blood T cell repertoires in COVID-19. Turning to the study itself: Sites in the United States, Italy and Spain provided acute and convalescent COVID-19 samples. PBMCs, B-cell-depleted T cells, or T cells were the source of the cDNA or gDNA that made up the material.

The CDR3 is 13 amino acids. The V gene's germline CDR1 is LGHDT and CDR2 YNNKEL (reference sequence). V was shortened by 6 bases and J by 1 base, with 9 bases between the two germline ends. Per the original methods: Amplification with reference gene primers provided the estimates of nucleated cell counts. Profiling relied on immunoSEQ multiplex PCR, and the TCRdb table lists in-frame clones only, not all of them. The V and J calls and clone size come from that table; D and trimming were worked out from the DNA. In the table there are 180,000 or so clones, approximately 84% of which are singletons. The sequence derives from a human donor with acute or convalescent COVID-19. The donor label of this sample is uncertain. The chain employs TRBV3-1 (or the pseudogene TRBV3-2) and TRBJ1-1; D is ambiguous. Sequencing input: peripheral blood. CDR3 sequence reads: CASSSAKNTEAFF. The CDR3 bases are TGTGCCAGCAGTTCCGCGAAGAACACTGAAGCTTTCTTT.